This TCR beta chain was identified during a study of T cells in Graves' hyperthyroidism and ophthalmopathy (dated by TCRdb to 2018 to 2020). Describing the broader study: Peripheral blood was collected at initial diagnosis, before any treatment. A discovery cohort of about 95 patients, about 40 with Graves' ophthalmopathy and 55 to 65 with stable Graves' hyperthyroidism, was used to find distinguishing TCR V-J signatures. Whether ophthalmopathy could be predicted prospectively was tested in an independent validation cohort made up of roughly 19 hyperthyroidism patients plus 17 patients who later progressed to ophthalmopathy. The 100 discovery patients were divided at random into training and test sets in a 7:3 ratio. In addition, the study compared T-cell repertoires in thyroid tissue and in blood from about 6 Graves' hyperthyroidism patients. After sampling, hyperthyroidism patients received methimazole starting at 30 mg daily, and ophthalmopathy patients received high-dose intravenous methylprednisolone. According to the paper, TCR Vbeta CDR3 sequencing was carried out on approximately 140 peripheral blood samples, which came from around 43 ophthalmopathy, approximately 72 hyperthyroidism and approximately 17 progressor patients.

TCR beta CDR3 regions were amplified from RNA transcripts. The TCR CDR3 was subjected to a first round of RT-PCR using the HTBI primer set and the Qiagen OneStep RT-PCR kit. Libraries were constructed in a second round of multiplex PCR, after which size selection and purification were carried out. The libraries were sequenced on an Illumina HiSeq2000 using paired-end 100 bp reads. The paper's data handling went like this. SOAPnuke was used to process the raw data, removing reads that contained adapters or uncalled bases, had a mean Phred below 15, or lacked an exact match to the constant primer or identifier. High-quality paired reads were merged using COPE v1.2.5, and each unique nucleotide sequence was defined as a clonotype. Clonotypes were aligned to IMGT TRBV, TRBD and TRBJ reference segments using MiTCR v1.1. Only V-J combinations with frequency above 0.0001, covering 99% to 99.2% of repertoires, were analysed. The TCS score was defined as the ratio of F50 (clonal expansion) to E x V (chaos), calculated using BLOSUM62-based TCRdist between CDR3 peptides within each V-J. Welch's t-statistics and random forest reduced fewer than 600 V-J features to roughly 13, which were used in a naive Bayes classifier (R e1071). The public sequencing data were trimmed at Q25 with fastp and processed into clonotypes with MiXCR by TCRdb, which kept only in-frame beta chains. Entries that share a CDR3 protein sequence are merged under the most common genes and DNA. The V and J calls and clone size are TCRdb's, not the authors'. This sample lists approximately 740,000 distinct CDR3 sequences; approximately 14% were detected once. The ten most abundant clones make up roughly 10% of the sample.

A patient counted as having stable Graves' hyperthyroidism if no progression to ophthalmopathy occurred over 18 months of follow-up. Hyperthyroidism patients were newly diagnosed, with disease duration under 2 months, and aged 18 to 65 years. Patients with uncontrolled infections, other autoimmune diseases, pregnancy or lactation were excluded. Diagnoses were established on the basis of clinical symptoms, serum thyroxine and TRAb, thyroid ultrasound, and orbital computed tomography. Ficoll-Paque density gradient centrifugation was used to isolate PBMCs from around 10 ml of fresh peripheral blood. Total RNA was extracted using Trizol reagent, and RNA quality was assessed on an Agilent 2100 Bioanalyzer. Taken from the germline V gene (reference sequence), the CDR1 and CDR2 loops are GTSNPN and SVGIG. Trimming leaves V shorter by 3 bases and J shorter by 3 bases, with the junction holding 5 bases beyond the gene matches. The CDR3 sequence holds 15 residues, the cysteine and phenylalanine included. The sequence is cut down to CDR3 DNA, 45 bases in frame from base 1.

Overall study results and their limits: Most expanded thyroid clonotypes (frequency above 0.001) were also found in blood, which suggests that blood repertoires may mirror thyroid immune responses. In cross-validation, a model built on a 13 V-J signature told ophthalmopathy apart from stable hyperthyroidism with about 90% sensitivity and about 81% specificity, and in testing the same model reached 80%/75%. In validation, progression to ophthalmopathy was predicted by the model with 70.59% sensitivity and roughly 76% specificity, a median of approximately 6.5 months before onset. Sample size was not statistically predetermined, and blinding of investigators to group allocation was not performed.

This clonotype has ten or more counts. It lacks a known antigen. It has no much larger one-base neighbor in the sample; base qualities were not kept. The clonotype originates from a woman aged 18-29 years with Graves' hyperthyroidism. The rearrangement combines TRBV30 with TRBJ2-1; a stretch of 10 junction bases matches TRBD2. The sequencing input was blood. The nucleotides read TGTGCCTGGAGCTGGGGGACTAGCGTCTACAATGAGCAGTTCTTC. Translated, it reads CAWSWGTSVYNEQFF.